The TCR beta chain described here comes from a study of cytomegalovirus exposure and HLA in healthy donors. Findings of the study overall: Rates of TCR association differed by HLA locus in a later analysis, with DRB1 highest and HLA-C lowest. About 87% or about 30% of the time was how often most TCR beta V segments were productive, according to an earlier analysis. Most CMV-associated TCR beta chains were later found to appear HLA-restricted. HLA allele associations emerged for some 16,000 TCR beta sequences in a later analysis, at 0.05 false discovery rate.

About this clone: Its antigen is currently unknown.

With 60 Vbeta and 13 Jbeta primers, the PCR was carried out. Produced via immunoSEQ multiplex PCR; TCRdb's table is partial and in-frame only. The sample records approximately 100,000 clones, approximately 68% being singletons. The sample consisted of PBMCs. The source is a woman aged 18 to 35 in good health and CMV-seropositive.

The CDR3 DNA reads as TGTGCCAGTAGTACGGACAGGGGCTTTACCTTC. The encoded protein is CASSTDRGFTF. This chain links TRBV19 with TRBJ1-2; 9 bases align to TRBD1. Germline V lookup: CDR1 LNHDA, CDR2 SQIVND (reference sequence). This CDR3 region has 11 residues. The V segment lost 4 bases and the J segment 14 bases; nucleotides outside the gene matches: 5. Full variable domain (missing parts from reference TRBV19 and TRBJ1-2): DGGITQSPKYLFRKEGQNVTLSCEQNLNHDAMYWYRQDPGQGLRLIYYSQIVNDFQKGDIAEGYSVSREKKESFPLTVTSAQKNPTAFYLCASSTDRGFTFGSGTRLTVV.